These 30 T cell receptor beta chains were sequenced from one sample in a study of cytomegalovirus exposure and HLA in healthy donors. PCR primers comprised 60 Vbeta and 13 Jbeta primers. Sequenced by immunoSEQ multiplex PCR; TCRdb stores in-frame clones only, minus some. In the table there are some 100,000 clones, approximately 84% of which are singletons. Specimen: PBMCs. These receptors originate from a man aged 18 to 30 in good health and CMV-seronegative.

This sequence joins TRBV27 and TRBJ2-1; 8 bases align to TRBD2. Germline V gene data show CDR1 as MNHEY and CDR2 as SMNVEV (reference sequence). Trimming cost V 7 bases and J 2 bases; bases outside gene matches: 7. The CDR3 runs 15 residues. The CDR3: CASTTIAGTYNEQFF. The CDR3 DNA reads as TGTGCCAGCACCACCATAGCGGGAACCTACAATGAGCAGTTCTTC.

This sequence joins TRBV7-9 and TRBJ2-5, with TRBD2 matching over 13 bases. The end of the DNA aligns better with TRBJ2-7, so the J call may be wrong. CDR3 size: 15 residues. Germline V lookup: CDR1 SEHNR, CDR2 FQNEAQ (reference sequence). CDR3: CASSSPGLAGYEQYF. Here the CDR3 DNA reads TGTGCCAGCAGCTCACCGGGACTAGCGGGGTACGAGCAGTACTTC.

This chain links TRBV5-8 with TRBJ2-1; 7 positions agree with TRBD1. V dropped 3 bases and J dropped 12; count of bases not matched to a gene: 9. Germline loops: CDR1 SGHTS, CDR2 YDEGEE. The CDR3 is 13 residues long. This CDR3 reads CASSWETGSGQFF. In nucleotides, the CDR3 is TGTGCCAGCAGCTGGGAGACAGGGTCCGGGCAGTTCTTC.

As for this clone: The junction and the germline gene differ at one end; a read error may be behind it. This rearrangement joins TRBV7-7 to TRBJ2-7, with D uncertain. There are 13 residues in the CDR3. Germline CDR1 is SSHAT and CDR2 is FNYEAQ (reference sequence). CDR3 bases: TGTGCTAGCAGCTTAGACGGGTCAAGCGAGCAGTACTTC. Protein product: CASSLDGSSEQYF.

V usage is TRBV30 and J usage is TRBJ1-4, with no clear D. This CDR3 is built from 13 residues. Per germline, CDR1 GTSNPN and CDR2 SVGIG (reference sequence). V was cut by 4 bases and J by 6 bases, with 12 bases left in between. The CDR3 nucleotides are TGTGCCTGGACACCGGGAGAGGATGAAAAACTGTTTTTT. Encoded protein: CAWTPGEDEKLFF.

The chain is built from TRBV30 and TRBJ2-7; D remains ambiguous. The CDR3 has 12 residues. The germline V and J ends were trimmed by 4 bases and 0 bases, with 7 bases remaining between them. The V gene's germline CDR1 is GTSNPN and CDR2 SVGIG (reference sequence). The CDR3 DNA reads as TGTGCCTGGATGGCCAACTCCTACGAGCAGTACTTC. Its protein product is CAWMANSYEQYF.

The chain joins TRBV30 to TRBJ2-1; 16 bases match TRBD2. The CDR3 is made up of 16 amino acids. V was pared by 0 bases and J by 15 bases, with 11 bases of the junction left unmatched. CDR1 and CDR2 from the germline V gene are GTSNPN and SVGIG (reference sequence). The CDR3 here is CAWSVSGTSGRAGAFF. The CDR3 DNA reads TGTGCCTGGAGTGTATCGGGGACTAGCGGGAGGGCCGGCGCGTTCTTC.

This sequence joins TRBV7-3 and TRBJ2-1, with D maybe TRBD2 (6 bases). The CDR3 contains 15 residues. Trimming took 4 bases from V and 6 from J, leaving 16 bases between them. CDR1 is SGHTA and CDR2 is FQGTGA in the germline V gene. CDR3 residues: CASSSTISGGNEQFF. The CDR3, as DNA: TGTGCCAGCAGCTCCACCATTAGCGGAGGCAATGAGCAGTTCTTC.

The gene calls are TRBV6-5 and TRBJ1-1, with a possible D match to TRBD1 (5 bases). The CDR3 is made up of 11 amino acids. Germline V gives CDR1 MNHEY, CDR2 SVGAGI. Trimming removed 6 bases from V and 11 bases from J, with 13 bases in between. This CDR3 is CASRNARGAFF. For the CDR3, the DNA is TGTGCCAGCAGAAACGCCCGGGGGGCTTTCTTT.

The chain recombines TRBV2 with TRBJ2-1; 13 positions match TRBD2. V shed 7 bases and J 15 bases; nucleotides not matched to a gene: 9. CDR3 length equals 13 residues. Germline CDR1 is SNHLY and CDR2 is FYNNEI. The CDR3 bases are TGTGCCAGCAACACCCCGGGACTAGCGGGAACGTTCTTC. Amino acid sequence: CASNTPGLAGTFF. Based on the CDR3 plus reference TRBV2 and TRBJ2-1, the full variable domain is EPEVTQTPSHQVTQMGQEVILRCVPISNHLYFYWYRQILGQKVEFLVSFYNNEISEKSEIFDDQFSVERPDGSNFTLKIRSTKLEDSAMYFCASNTPGLAGTFFGPGTRLTVL.

J is TRBJ1-1 and V is TRBV2; the match to TRBD1 covers 7 bases. V lost 8 bases and J lost 1; bases outside the gene matches: 7. The CDR3 sequence is 14 residues long. The germline V gene has CDR1 SNHLY and CDR2 FYNNEI. The CDR3 DNA is TGTGCCAGCGACAGGGCCGGGACGAACACTGAAGCTTTCTTT. It specifies CASDRAGTNTEAFF.

The chain has TRBV10-2 and TRBJ1-2, with a tentative D call TRBD1 (6 bases). This CDR3 has 14 residues. Germline CDR1 WSHSY, CDR2 SAAADI. The V and J ends lost 3 bases and 2 bases respectively, with 10 bases between them. This CDR3 reads CASSESGANYGYTF. CDR3 sequence (DNA): TGCGCCAGCAGTGAATCAGGGGCAAACTATGGCTACACCTTC.

J is TRBJ1-4 and V is TRBV29-1, with TRBD1 matching over 8 bases. V was pared by 6 bases and J by 8 bases, with 5 bases of the junction left unmatched. Germline CDR1 reads SQVTM; CDR2 reads ANQGSEA. This CDR3 comprises 12 residues. CDR3 residues: CSVGQGREKLFF. As DNA, the CDR3 is TGCAGCGTCGGACAGGGAAGGGAAAAACTGTTTTTT.

The rearrangement uses TRBV5-3 and TRBJ1-5, with a possible D match to TRBD1 (5 bases). TRBV5-3 has ORF status, its function being uncertain. The V end was cut by 0 bases, the J end by 8 bases, with 30 bases between. The CDR3 has 20 residues. CDR3 nucleotides: TGTGCCAGAAGCTTGGCGGACGTGCAGGCAGGGCGAAATAATCATGAGCCCCAGCATTTT. It codes for CARSLADVQAGRNNHEPQHF.

V usage is TRBV30 and J usage is TRBJ1-2, with a tentative D call TRBD1 (6 bases). The CDR3 totals 13 residues. Trimming shortened V by 5 bases and J by 0 bases, and 10 bases separated the two germline ends. The V gene's germline CDR1 is GTSNPN and CDR2 SVGIG (reference sequence). CDR3 loop: CAWGQQANYGYTF. The CDR3 nucleotides are TGTGCCTGGGGACAGCAAGCTAACTATGGCTACACCTTC.

In its sample, this clone was seen a few times. The chain is built from TRBV29-1 and TRBJ1-2, with a weak D call TRBD1 (5 bases). Trimming cost V 7 bases and J 1 base, with 13 bases left between them. This CDR3 spans 13 amino acids. Germline loops: CDR1 SQVTM, CDR2 ANQGSEA. CDR3: CSATGEDNYGYTF. The DNA of the CDR3 is TGCAGCGCTACAGGAGAGGATAACTATGGCTACACCTTC. The full variable domain, its missing parts supplied by reference TRBV29-1 and TRBJ1-2, is SAVISQKPSRDICQRGTSLTIQCQVDSQVTMMFWYRQQPGQSLTLIATANQGSEATYESGFVIDKFPISRPNLTFSTLTVSNMSPEDSSIYLCSATGEDNYGYTFGSGTRLTVV.

The chain recombines TRBV12-5 with TRBJ2-1, with D tentatively TRBD2 (6 bases). The germline V gene encodes CDR1 LGHNT and CDR2 FRNRAP. The CDR3 is made up of 15 amino acids. V lost 5 bases and J lost 0, with 11 bases in between. The CDR3 sequence is CASGKEGVSYNEQFF. In nucleotides, the CDR3 is TGTGCTAGTGGTAAGGAGGGAGTCTCCTACAATGAGCAGTTCTTC.

The gene calls are TRBV19 and TRBJ1-1; a possible D gene is TRBD1 (5 bases). This CDR3 has 13 residues. The V end was cut by 5 bases, the J end by 9 bases, with 16 bases between. CDR1 is LNHDA and CDR2 is SQIVND in the germline V gene (reference sequence). The CDR3 spells CASSQGRAQKAFF. CDR3 DNA sequence: TGTGCCAGTAGTCAGGGCAGGGCCCAAAAAGCTTTCTTT.

This rearrangement joins TRBV6-5 to TRBJ2-1; TRBD2 might be the D (5 bases). The CDR3 consists of 13 residues. Germline V gene sequence: CDR1 MNHEY, CDR2 SVGAGI. V lost 5 bases to trimming and J lost 0 bases, with 5 bases between them. CDR3 residues: CASSGSSYNEQFF. CDR3 nucleotide sequence: TGTGCCAGCAGTGGGAGCTCCTACAATGAGCAGTTCTTC.

The chain uses TRBV2 and TRBJ2-7; 9 positions agree with TRBD1. CDR1 and CDR2 from the germline V gene are SNHLY and FYNNEI. Trimming took 7 bases from V and 1 from J; bases not matched to a gene: 14. The CDR3 has 17 amino acids. Written as DNA, the CDR3 is TGTGCCAGCACAGAATACGGACAGGGGCGGGGGTCCTACGAGCAGTACTTC. This sequence encodes CASTEYGQGRGSYEQYF.

The sample holds one count of this clone. The chain joins TRBV30 to TRBJ2-3; weak D call: TRBD2 (6 bases). The V end lost 5 bases, the J end lost 4 bases, and 16 bases lay between the germline ends. The CDR3 runs to 14 residues. The germline V gene encodes CDR1 GTSNPN and CDR2 SVGIG (reference sequence). The CDR3 DNA reads TGTGCCTGGGAGGATAAGCGGGTGGCAGATACGCAGTATTTT. It encodes CAWEDKRVADTQYF.

In regard to this clone: The sample contains more than one DNA sequence encoding this CDR3. The chain links TRBV7-2 to TRBJ2-7; 8 nucleotides match TRBD1. The V gene's germline CDR1 is SGHTA and CDR2 FQGNSA. The ends lost 5 bases at V and 6 bases at J; junction bases unmatched: 9. This CDR3 contains 14 residues. The CDR3, as DNA: TGTGCCAGCAGCCTACGAGACAGGGGAAGCGAGCAGTACTTC. It specifies CASSLRDRGSEQYF.

The rearrangement links TRBV30 to TRBJ2-2, with D unresolved. Trimming shortened V by 1 base and J by 5 bases, and 8 bases separated the two germline ends. Germline-derived CDR1 and CDR2 are GTSNPN and SVGIG (reference sequence). The CDR3 spans 13 residues. CDR3 residues: CAWSGTWTGELFF. In nucleotides, the CDR3 is TGTGCCTGGAGTGGAACATGGACCGGGGAGCTGTTTTTT.

The V and J genes are TRBV5-4 and TRBJ2-7; D unresolved. Germline CDR1 SGHNT, CDR2 YYREEE (reference sequence). V shed 0 bases and J shed 9 bases, with 13 bases lying between them. This CDR3 is built from 13 residues. The CDR3 nucleotides read TGTGCCAGCAGCTTGGAAGCCCGCGGCGTGCAGTACTTC. Encoded protein: CASSLEARGVQYF.

J is TRBJ2-2 and V is TRBV5-1; D is perhaps TRBD1 (5 bases). The CDR3 is 15 residues long. The ends were cut back, 2 bases at V and 4 bases at J, with 12 bases in the middle. CDR1 and CDR2 (germline): SGHRS, YFSETQ. The CDR3 sequence is CASSLERQGTGELFF. The CDR3 nucleotides read TGCGCCAGCAGCTTAGAACGTCAGGGCACCGGGGAGCTGTTTTTT.

This chain connects TRBV27 to TRBJ2-7; no definite D call. Deletions cut 0 bases from V and 0 bases from J, with 6 bases between. The CDR3 consists of 14 residues. CDR1 MNHEY and CDR2 SMNVEV come from the germline V gene (reference sequence). CDR3 sequence (DNA): TGTGCCAGCAGTTTATCGCCCAGCTCCTACGAGCAGTACTTC. Translating it yields CASSLSPSSYEQYF.

This clone has a single count. The chain uses TRBV6-1 and TRBJ1-2; TRBD1 is a possible D gene (5 bases). Germline-derived CDR1 and CDR2 are MNHNS and SASEGT. Trimming cost V 2 bases and J 6 bases, with 10 bases left between them. The CDR3 runs to 13 residues. In nucleotides, the CDR3 is TGTGCCAGCAGTGAAACAGGACGGAATGGCTACACCTTC. Translation: CASSETGRNGYTF.

Turning to this clone: Other DNA sequences in the sample encode the same CDR3. This sequence joins TRBV27 and TRBJ2-1, with a weak D call TRBD2 (6 bases). V gave up 9 bases and J gave up 1 base, with 10 bases separating them. Germline CDR1 and CDR2: MNHEY and SMNVEV (reference sequence). The CDR3 is 13 residues long. This CDR3 is CASRSGSYNEQFF. The CDR3 DNA is TGTGCCAGTCGGAGCGGGTCCTACAATGAGCAGTTCTTC.

This clone came up a few times. This chain connects TRBV6-1 to TRBJ1-1; D remains unclear. This CDR3 has 8 amino acids. Trimming removed 8 bases at V and 8 bases at J, with 3 bases between. Germline V gives CDR1 MNHNS, CDR2 SASEGT. The CDR3 here is CASREAFF. CDR3 sequence (DNA): TGTGCCAGCCGGGAAGCTTTCTTT.

This chain uses TRBV6-1 with TRBJ2-7, with D possibly matching TRBD2 (5 bases). Deletions cut 3 bases from V and 7 bases from J, with 13 bases between. The CDR3 is made up of 13 amino acids. Germline V CDR1 and CDR2: MNHNS, SASEGT. CDR3 DNA sequence: TGTGCCAGCAGTGACGGGGTCCCTCCTGAGCAGTACTTC. This gives the protein CASSDGVPPEQYF.